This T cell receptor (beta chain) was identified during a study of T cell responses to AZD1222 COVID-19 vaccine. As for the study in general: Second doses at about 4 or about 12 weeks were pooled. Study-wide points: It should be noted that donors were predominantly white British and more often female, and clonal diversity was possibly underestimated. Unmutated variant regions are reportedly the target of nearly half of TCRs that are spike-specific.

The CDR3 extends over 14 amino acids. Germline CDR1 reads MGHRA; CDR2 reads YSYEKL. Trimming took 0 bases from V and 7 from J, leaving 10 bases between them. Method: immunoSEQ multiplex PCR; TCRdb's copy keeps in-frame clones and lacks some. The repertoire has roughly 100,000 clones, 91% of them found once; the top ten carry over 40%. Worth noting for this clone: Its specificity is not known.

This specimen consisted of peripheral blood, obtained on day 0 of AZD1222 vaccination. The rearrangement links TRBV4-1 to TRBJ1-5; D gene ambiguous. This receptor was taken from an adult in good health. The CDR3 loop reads CASSQDALGQPQHF. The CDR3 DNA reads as TGCGCCAGCAGCCAAGACGCGCTAGGGCAGCCCCAGCATTTT.